This note documents a single T cell receptor beta chain sequence. What it binds is unknown. The source of the sample is a study of regulatory dendritic cells for organ transplantation. CDR1 SNHLY and CDR2 FYNNEI come from the germline V gene. This CDR3 contains 15 residues. Trimming left V 5 bases short and J 0 bases short, with 11 bases between. Overall study results and limits: Naive T cells showed high diversity, memory cells less, memory CD8+ least.

Sequenced by immunoSEQ multiplex PCR; TCRdb stores in-frame clones only, minus some. The sample has tens of thousands of clones; 80% to 90% are singletons. Allogeneic regulatory or mature dendritic cells were co-cultured for 5 days with CFSE-labeled sorted T cells at 1:10. Sequencing was carried out using naive CD4+ T cells from blood cultured with regulatory dendritic cells. Stated subset: CD45RA+ naive T cells. The chain has TRBV2 and TRBJ1-3; D uncertain. The clonotype originates from a human donor in good health. For the CDR3, the DNA is TGTGCCAGCAGTCCCGACAACCTCTCTGGAAACACCATATATTTT. It codes for CASSPDNLSGNTIYF.